This T cell receptor (beta chain) was obtained from a study of shared clonotypes between healthy human individuals. Study-wide results and limits: Around 5% of naive CD4 clonotypes were common to a few donors.

As for this clone: What it binds is not known.

Assay: immunoSEQ multiplex PCR; the TCRdb copy retains only in-frame clones and omits some. The table records over 850,000 clones, around 78% of them present only once. V lost 0 bases to trimming and J lost 3 bases; unmatched junction nucleotides: 1. Germline V gene sequence: CDR1 SGHRS, CDR2 YFSETQ. The CDR3 is 14 amino acids. The sample was memory CD4+ T cells from PBMCs. The subset: CD45RA-negative fraction. This clonotype was obtained from a man aged 18 to 29 in good health. Some clones in this sample may be carry-over from other donors' samples. This chain connects TRBV5-1 to TRBJ1-1; the match to TRBD1 covers 8 bases. The CDR3 protein is CASSLAGQDTEAFF. The CDR3 nucleotides are TGCGCCAGCAGCTTGGCGGGACAGGACACTGAAGCTTTCTTT. Full variable domain (rest looked up from reference TRBV5-1 and TRBJ1-1): KAGVTQTPRYLIKTRGQQVTLSCSPISGHRSVSWYQQTPGQGLQFLFEYFSETQRNKGNFPGRFSGRQFSNSRSEMNVSTLELGDSALYLCASSLAGQDTEAFFGQGTRLTVV.